This T cell receptor beta chain appears in the sequencing data of a study of T cells in Graves' hyperthyroidism and ophthalmopathy. Study findings and constraints: Peripheral blood also featured most of the thyroid clonotypes expanded above 0.001.

A few counts support this clonotype. No antigen is known for it. V trimming: 6 bases; J trimming: 3 bases; junction bases outside the gene matches: 11. This CDR3 has 16 residues. Germline V gives CDR1 MNHNS, CDR2 SASEGT. Diagnoses were made from clinical symptoms, serum measures (thyroxine and TRAb), thyroid ultrasound and orbital computed tomography. Regions amplified from RNA transcripts were the TCR beta CDR3 regions. The HTBI primer set was used in a first-round RT-PCR of the TCR CDR3. TCRdb redid the calling of the multiplex PCR reads with MiXCR, one entry per CDR3 protein. The sample lists approximately 400,000 distinct CDR3 sequences; less than 15% were seen once.

The sequencing sample was made of blood. The genes are TRBV6-1 and TRBJ2-3, with 8 bases aligning to TRBD1. This clonotype originated in a man between 25 and 39 years old with Graves' hyperthyroidism that later progressed to Graves' ophthalmopathy. CDR3 DNA: TGTGCCAGCAGCTCAGCCGGGACAGGCGTGACAGATACGCAGTATTTT. This codes for CASSSAGTGVTDTQYF.